This T cell receptor beta chain was captured by sequencing in a study of blood T cell repertoires in COVID-19. The V and J ends lost 0 bases and 2 bases respectively, with 15 bases between them. Per germline, CDR1 SGHKS and CDR2 YYEKEE (reference sequence). CDR3 length equals 17 residues. Data came from immunoSEQ multiplex PCR; TCRdb stores just in-frame clones and leaves some out. The sample lists roughly 190,000 clones; approximately 84% were seen once. V and J are TRBV5-5 and TRBJ1-3; no clear D gene. This TCR came from a woman under 40 who had recovered from COVID-19. The sequencing sample was made of PBMCs or T cells enriched from blood (not recorded which). As DNA, the CDR3 is TGTGCCAGCAGCTTGGACTTCCGGACTGGGGCTGGAAACACCATATATTTT. Translating it yields CASSLDFRTGAGNTIYF.